The following is a T cell receptor beta chain sequence with its context. As yet, its antigen is unknown. This entry belongs to a study of CD8+ T cells in alopecia areata. Study-level findings and limits: Patients shared TCRs less clearly than mice did, possibly owing to HLA.

V lost 0 bases and J 0 bases, leaving 6 bases between the germline ends. The germline CDR1 and CDR2 sequences are SEHNR and FQNEAQ (reference sequence). This CDR3 has 15 amino acids. RNA extraction was followed by reverse transcription into cDNA, which acted as the sequencing template. Assay used: immunoSEQ multiplex PCR; TCRdb lists only in-frame clones, some missing. The sample records over 85,000 clones, 41% being singletons. The V and J genes are TRBV7-9 and TRBJ2-1; D uncertain. Sequenced sample: CD4+ T cells sorted from blood. This clonotype was sampled from a human donor with alopecia areata. CDR3 residues: CASSLAESSYNEQFF. The CDR3 DNA reads as TGTGCCAGCAGCTTAGCCGAGAGCTCCTACAATGAGCAGTTCTTC.